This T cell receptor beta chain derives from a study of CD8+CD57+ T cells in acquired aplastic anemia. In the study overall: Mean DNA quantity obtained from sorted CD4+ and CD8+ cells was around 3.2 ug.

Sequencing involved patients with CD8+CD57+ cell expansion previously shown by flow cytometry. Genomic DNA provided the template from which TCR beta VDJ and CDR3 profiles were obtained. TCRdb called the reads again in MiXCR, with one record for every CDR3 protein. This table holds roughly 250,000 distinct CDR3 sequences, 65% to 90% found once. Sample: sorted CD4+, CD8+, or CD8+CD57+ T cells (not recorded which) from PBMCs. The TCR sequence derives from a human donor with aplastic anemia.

CDR3 protein: CARSGGGVVGEQFF. The CDR3 DNA follows: TGTGCCAGAAGTGGGGGGGGAGTGGTTGGTGAGCAGTTCTTC. The chain carries TRBV6-5 and TRBJ2-1; 7 nucleotides align to TRBD2. V shed 9 bases and J 9 bases; nucleotides not matched to a gene: 14. CDR1 and CDR2 from the germline V gene are MNHEY and SVGAGI. This CDR3 has 14 residues.